This T cell receptor beta chain was found in a study of regulatory T cells in long-lasting Graves disease. General observations from the study: Shared public clonotypes totalled approximately 3,000 in persistent patients, compared with over 800 in new patients.

The time point: newly diagnosed GD, antithyroid drugs for less than 3 months. Construction of the TCR library relied on RNA isolated from PBMCs. American Thyroid Association guidelines were used to diagnose Graves' disease. With respect to this clonotype: The antigen is undetermined.

Library construction for TCR beta used iRepertoire HTBI primers and Arm-PCR of CDR3 regions. TCRdb reanalysed the multiplex PCR reads using MiXCR and keeps one entry per CDR3 protein. Here the sample spans approximately 490,000 distinct CDR3 sequences, around 15% being singletons. These same records also appear under a second study, on T cells in Graves' hyperthyroidism and ophthalmopathy.

The TCR originated in a man aged 35 to 55 with Graves disease. The material was peripheral blood mononuclear cells (PBMCs), obtained at new diagnosis, from a patient treated with antithyroid drugs.

CDR3 protein: CASSIAGMEQFF. CDR3 nucleotide sequence: TGTGCCAGTAGTATCGCCGGTATGGAGCAGTTCTTC. The chain employs TRBV19 and TRBJ2-1, with D uncertain. Germline V gives CDR1 LNHDA, CDR2 SQIVND (reference sequence). The CDR3 is 12 residues long. Trimming took 3 bases from V and 10 from J, leaving 10 bases between them.